These 25 T cell receptor beta chains originate from one sample sequenced in a study of identical twins. TCRdb passed the 5' RACE reads through MiXCR, listing each CDR3 protein once. This table has hundreds of thousands of distinct CDR3 sequences, under 25% appearing once. The same sample was also used in a study of yellow fever vaccine responses in identical twins.

Input material: CD4+ T cells sorted from blood. These TCRs come from a woman aged 18-35 years in good health.

This chain links TRBV29-1 with TRBJ2-7; D is possibly TRBD2 (5 bases). CDR3 length equals 14 residues. Trimming took 6 bases from V and 2 from J, leaving 17 bases between them. The germline CDR1 and CDR2 sequences are SQVTM and ANQGSEA. This CDR3 is CSVGTRGGPYEQYF. DNA of the CDR3: TGCAGCGTAGGAACCCGAGGAGGACCCTACGAGCAGTACTTC.

The rearrangement links TRBV6-1 to TRBJ2-3; 11 bases align to TRBD1. Germline assignment: CDR1 MNHNS and CDR2 SASEGT. Unmatched junction bases numbered 5, after V lost 4 bases and J lost 2 bases. The CDR3 length is 16 residues. CDR3 bases: TGTGCCAGCAGTGGGTGGACAGGGGGCTTCACAGATACGCAGTATTTT. Amino acids: CASSGWTGGFTDTQYF.

There are a few counts of this clonotype. The J gene is TRBJ1-3, the V gene TRBV5-1; D possibly corresponds to TRBD1 (6 bases). Trimming shortened V by 4 bases and J by 0 bases, and 17 bases separated the two germline ends. Germline-derived CDR1 and CDR2 are SGHRS and YFSETQ. The CDR3 spans 17 residues. The CDR3 loop is CASSPARGGVSGNTIYF. CDR3 nucleotide sequence: TGCGCCAGCAGCCCAGCCCGAGGGGGAGTCTCTGGAAACACCATATATTTT.

The CDR3 nucleotides read TGTGCCACCAGCAGAGACTCGACCAACACCGGGGAGCTGTTTTTT. It encodes CATSRDSTNTGELFF. This chain uses TRBV15 with TRBJ2-2; D is unclear. This CDR3 region has 15 residues. The V gene lost 0 bases and the J gene lost 2 bases, with 7 bases spanning the gap. Germline V lookup: CDR1 LNHNV, CDR2 YYDKDF (reference sequence).

V is TRBV7-9 and J is TRBJ2-5; no clear D. The germline V and J ends were trimmed by 1 base and 2 bases, with 8 bases remaining between them. This CDR3 contains 14 residues. The germline V gene encodes CDR1 SEHNR and CDR2 FQNEAQ (reference sequence). DNA for the CDR3: TGTGCCAGCAGCTTAGACGGAACTCAAGAGACCCAGTACTTC. It encodes CASSLDGTQETQYF.

The chain has TRBV10-3 and TRBJ2-7, with 9 bases identical to TRBD1. The CDR3 loop spans 13 amino acids. Unmatched junction bases numbered 4, after V lost 6 bases and J lost 4 bases. The germline V gene encodes CDR1 ENHRY and CDR2 SYGVKD. The CDR3 nucleotides are TGTGCCATCAGGATGGGACAGGGATACGAGCAGTACGTC. Translated, it gives CAIRMGQGYEQYV.

The chain is built from TRBV25-1 and TRBJ1-6; 7 bases agree with TRBD1. Germline lookup yields CDR1 MGHDK and CDR2 SYGVNS. This CDR3 comprises 14 residues. The trim removed 6 bases at V and 7 bases at J, leaving 6 bases unmatched. The CDR3 DNA reads TGTGCCAGCAGAAACAGGGGAAGGAATTCACCCCTCCACTTT. Protein product: CASRNRGRNSPLHF.

This clonotype was seen ten or more times. V usage is TRBV3-1 and J usage is TRBJ2-4; D possibly uses TRBD1 or TRBD2 (5 bases each). This CDR3 contains 15 residues. The V gene lost 4 bases and the J gene lost 7 bases, with 17 bases spanning the gap. Germline V gene lookup returns CDR1 LGHDT and CDR2 YNNKEL (reference sequence). CDR3: CASSLGPGRTNIQYF. The CDR3 DNA reads as TGTGCCAGCAGCCTGGGACCAGGACGGACGAACATTCAGTACTTC. Filled out from reference TRBV3-1 and TRBJ2-4, the complete variable domain reads DTAVSQTPKYLVTQMGNDKSIKCEQNLGHDTMYWYKQDSKKFLKIMFSYNNKELIINETVPNRFSPKSPDKAHLNLHINSLELGDSAVYFCASSLGPGRTNIQYFGAGTRLSVL.

The J gene is TRBJ2-5, the V gene TRBV20-1; 8 positions match TRBD2. Germline CDR1 DFQATT, CDR2 SNEGSKA (reference sequence). After removal of 0 bases from V and 9 bases from J, the junction contained 18 bases not matched to a gene. The CDR3 contains 17 residues. CDR3 region: CSARDKELAATGGAQYF. The CDR3 bases are TGCAGTGCTAGAGATAAGGAACTAGCGGCAACCGGGGGGGCCCAGTACTTC.

This clonotype came up many times. The gene calls are TRBV9 and TRBJ2-3; 11 bases are a match to TRBD2. The CDR3 covers 16 residues. The J segment lost 4 bases and the V segment lost 4 bases, leaving 8 bases of the junction unmatched. Germline CDR1 and CDR2: SGDLS and YYNGEE. CDR3 nucleotide sequence: TGTGCCAGCAGCATTCCCTCTAGCGGGAGGTCAGATACGCAGTATTTT. Translation gives CASSIPSSGRSDTQYF.

The J gene is TRBJ2-1, the V gene TRBV5-6; TRBD1 matches at 9 bases. Germline V lookup: CDR1 SGHDT, CDR2 YYEEEE. The J segment lost 5 bases and the V segment lost 6 bases, leaving 9 bases of the junction unmatched. This CDR3 spans 15 amino acids. CDR3 nucleotide sequence: TGTGCCAGCAACCGTCGGACAGGGGCTAACAATGAGCAGTTCTTC. This sequence encodes CASNRRTGANNEQFF.

This chain links TRBV28 with TRBJ2-7, with D perhaps given as TRBD1 or TRBD2 (6 bases each). From germline, CDR1 is MDHEN and CDR2 SYDVKM. This CDR3 contains 16 residues. V dropped 5 bases and J dropped 0 bases, with 17 bases sitting between them. The CDR3 sequence is CASSPSRGRTSYEQYV. CDR3 coding DNA: TGTGCCAGCAGTCCGTCACGGGGGCGGACCTCCTACGAGCAGTACGTC.

The chain links TRBV6-5 to TRBJ1-1, with D uncertain. The V end was cut by 2 bases, the J end by 1 base, with 8 bases between. The CDR3 has 14 amino acids. Germline V gene lookup returns CDR1 MNHEY and CDR2 SVGAGI. CDR3 DNA sequence: TGTGCCAGCAGTTACGTAGCACAGAACACTGAAGCTTTCTTT. It encodes CASSYVAQNTEAFF.

V is TRBV4-1 and J is TRBJ1-4; the match to TRBD1 covers 10 bases. CDR3 length: 17 amino acids. J was trimmed by 2 bases and V by 1 base; bases with no gene match: 4. Germline loops: CDR1 MGHRA, CDR2 YSYEKL. Here the CDR3 DNA reads TGCGCCAGCAGCCAAGGACAGGGGGCGCATACTAATGAAAAACTGTTTTTT. It is translated as CASSQGQGAHTNEKLFF.

The chain links TRBV29-1 to TRBJ2-2, with D uncertain. The CDR3 has 11 amino acids. Germline CDR1 is SQVTM and CDR2 is ANQGSEA. Trimming took off 4 bases at V and 1 base at J, with 1 base between the two ends. In DNA, the CDR3 is TGCAGCGTTGGGAACACCGGGGAGCTGTTTTTT. This translates into CSVGNTGELFF.

The chain combines TRBV12-3 or TRBV12-4 with TRBJ2-4; possibly TRBD2 for D (5 bases). V was cut by 4 bases and J by 5 bases, with 9 bases left in between. The CDR3 is 13 amino acids. The CDR3 nucleotides read TGTGCCAGCAGTTACGAGGGCCAAAACATTCAGTACTTC. It is translated as CASSYEGQNIQYF.

The chain carries TRBV12-3 or TRBV12-4 and TRBJ2-3; tentative D call: TRBD1 (6 bases). This CDR3 region has 15 residues. V lost 3 bases and J 2 bases, leaving 12 bases between the germline ends. CDR3 sequence (DNA): TGTGCCAGCAGTTTGGGGGCGCTTGACACAGATACGCAGTATTTT. It specifies CASSLGALDTDTQYF.

This clonotype was seen only a few times. The V gene is TRBV29-1, the J gene TRBJ2-7, with 9 bases that match TRBD2. The CDR3 extends over 14 amino acids. Trimming took 3 bases from V and 3 from J; bases not matched to a gene: 6. Germline values: CDR1 SQVTM, CDR2 ANQGSEA. The DNA for the CDR3 is TGCAGCGTTGATCGCCTAGCGGGAAACTACGAGCAGTACTTC. This codes for CSVDRLAGNYEQYF.

The V gene is TRBV3-1, the J gene TRBJ2-7; 8 positions match TRBD2. The CDR3 has 15 amino acids. Germline assignment: CDR1 LGHDT and CDR2 YNNKEL (reference sequence). V was pared by 4 bases and J by 7 bases, with 12 bases of the junction left unmatched. CDR3: CASSPEAGAAREQYF. CDR3 DNA sequence: TGTGCCAGCAGCCCAGAAGCGGGAGCGGCGAGGGAGCAGTACTTC.

The chain has TRBV12-3 or TRBV12-4 and TRBJ2-7; 9 bases are shared with TRBD2. The CDR3 sequence is 14 residues long. V gave up 6 bases and J gave up 6 bases; unmatched junction bases: 9. Here the CDR3 reads CASRLSLAGVEQYF. DNA for the CDR3: TGTGCCAGCAGACTGAGTTTAGCGGGAGTCGAGCAGTACTTC.

The chain carries TRBV7-9 and TRBJ2-5; 7 bases match TRBD2. The CDR3 totals 12 residues. CDR1 and CDR2 from the germline V gene are SEHNR and FQNEAQ (reference sequence). The ends lost 7 bases at V and 5 bases at J; junction bases unmatched: 4. CDR3 DNA sequence: TGTGCCAGCATGGGACTACCCGAGACCCAGTACTTC. Amino acids: CASMGLPETQYF. The complete variable domain, with remaining parts taken from reference TRBV7-9 and TRBJ2-5, reads DTGVSQNPRHKITKRGQNVTFRCDPISEHNRLYWYRQTLGQGPEFLTYFQNEAQLEKSRLLSDRFSAERPKGSFSTLEIQRTEQGDSAMYLCASMGLPETQYFGPGTRLLVL.

The rearrangement joins TRBV20-1 to TRBJ1-1, with D tentatively TRBD1 (6 bases). The CDR3 loop spans 13 amino acids. Germline V gives CDR1 DFQATT, CDR2 SNEGSKA (reference sequence). Trimming took off 3 bases at V and 11 bases at J, with 19 bases between the two ends. The CDR3 DNA follows: TGCAGTGCTAGTTCCCAAAACAGGGCGGGGGCTTTCTTT. Its translation: CSASSQNRAGAFF.

This clonotype was seen more than once but under ten times. V usage is TRBV27 and J usage is TRBJ1-6, with D unresolved. CDR1 is MNHEY, CDR2 SMNVEV, per germline (reference sequence). V was trimmed by 9 bases and J by 2 bases, leaving 11 bases between them. The CDR3 is 14 amino acids. In DNA form, the CDR3 reads TGTGCCAGTCAGTTGGGGACCTATAATTCACCCCTCCACTTT. Residues: CASQLGTYNSPLHF.

The sample holds many counts of this clonotype. The junction does not match germline at one end; this may be a read error. The rearrangement links TRBV5-1 to TRBJ1-1, with TRBD1 matching 9 bases. Germline V CDR1 and CDR2: SGHRS, YFSETQ. CDR3 size: 14 residues. CDR3 DNA sequence: TGTGCCAGCAGCCGGGGACAGGGCGGCACTGAAGCTTTCTTT. This translates into CASSRGQGGTEAFF.

This chain connects TRBV10-3 to TRBJ2-4; 12 bases fit TRBD1. CDR1 and CDR2 (germline): ENHRY, SYGVKD. The CDR3 extends over 14 amino acids. The J segment lost 7 bases and the V segment lost 6 bases, leaving 4 bases of the junction unmatched. CDR3 sequence (DNA): TGTGCCATCAGCCGGGGACAGGGGGCGAACATTCAGTACTTC. This sequence encodes CAISRGQGANIQYF.